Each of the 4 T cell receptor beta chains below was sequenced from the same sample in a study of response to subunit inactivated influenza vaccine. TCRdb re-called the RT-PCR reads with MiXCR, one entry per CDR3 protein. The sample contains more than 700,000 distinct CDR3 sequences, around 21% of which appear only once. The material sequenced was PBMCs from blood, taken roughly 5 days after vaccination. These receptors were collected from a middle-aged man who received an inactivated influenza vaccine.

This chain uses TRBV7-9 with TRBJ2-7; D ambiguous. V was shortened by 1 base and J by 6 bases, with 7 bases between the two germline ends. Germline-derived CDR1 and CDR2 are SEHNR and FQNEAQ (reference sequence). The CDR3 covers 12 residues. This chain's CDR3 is CASSLDPTEQYF. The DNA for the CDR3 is TGTGCCAGCAGCTTAGATCCCACCGAGCAGTACTTC.

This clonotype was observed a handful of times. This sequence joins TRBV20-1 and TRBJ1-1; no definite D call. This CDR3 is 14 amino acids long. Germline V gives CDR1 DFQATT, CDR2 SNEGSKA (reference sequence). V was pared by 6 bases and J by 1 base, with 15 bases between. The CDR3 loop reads CSAKVGLRNTEAFF. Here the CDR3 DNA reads TGCAGTGCCAAGGTCGGGTTAAGGAACACTGAAGCTTTCTTT.

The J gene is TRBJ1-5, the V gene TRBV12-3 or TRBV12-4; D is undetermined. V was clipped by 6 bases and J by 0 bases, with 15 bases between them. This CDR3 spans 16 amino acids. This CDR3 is CASSIAQWNSNQPQHF. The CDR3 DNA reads TGTGCCAGCAGCATCGCACAGTGGAATAGCAATCAGCCCCAGCATTTT.

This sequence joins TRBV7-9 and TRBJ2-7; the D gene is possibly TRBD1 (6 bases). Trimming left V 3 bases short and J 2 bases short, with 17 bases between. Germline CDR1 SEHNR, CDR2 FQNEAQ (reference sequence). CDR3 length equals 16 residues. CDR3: CASSLLTGKSPYEQYF. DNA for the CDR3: TGTGCCAGCAGCTTGTTAACAGGGAAGTCCCCCTACGAGCAGTACTTC. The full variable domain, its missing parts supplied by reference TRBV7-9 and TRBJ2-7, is DTGVSQNPRHKITKRGQNVTFRCDPISEHNRLYWYRQTLGQGPEFLTYFQNEAQLEKSRLLSDRFSAERPKGSFSTLEIQRTEQGDSAMYLCASSLLTGKSPYEQYFGPGTRLTVT.